This T cell receptor beta chain stems from a study of cytomegalovirus exposure and HLA in healthy donors. This clone was seen a handful of times. What it recognizes is unknown. General study points: In a later analysis, V- and J-gene trimming of beta chains associated with a DCLRE1C missense variant, replicated independently. The study designated roughly 160 TCR beta chains cytomegalovirus-associated. As a later analysis revealed, the rate of TCR association differed by HLA locus, with DRB1 most and HLA-C fewest. Productive rates of about 90% or about 30% were seen for most TCR beta V segments in an earlier analysis.

Both 60 Vbeta primers and 13 Jbeta primers went into the PCR. Clones were read by immunoSEQ multiplex PCR, and TCRdb kept only the in-frame ones, dropping some. The sample holds fewer than 180,000 clones, roughly three quarters seen once. Material for sequencing was PBMCs. This receptor was taken from a human donor in good health.

CDR3 coding DNA: TGTGCCAGCAGTAAGGCAGGGGGTTGGAACACTGAAGCTTTCTTT. Encoded protein: CASSKAGGWNTEAFF. The chain links TRBV6-5 to TRBJ1-1, with TRBD1 matching 7 bases. The germline V gene encodes CDR1 MNHEY and CDR2 SVGAGI. This CDR3 is built from 15 residues. After removal of 5 bases from V and 1 base from J, the junction contained 7 bases not matched to a gene.